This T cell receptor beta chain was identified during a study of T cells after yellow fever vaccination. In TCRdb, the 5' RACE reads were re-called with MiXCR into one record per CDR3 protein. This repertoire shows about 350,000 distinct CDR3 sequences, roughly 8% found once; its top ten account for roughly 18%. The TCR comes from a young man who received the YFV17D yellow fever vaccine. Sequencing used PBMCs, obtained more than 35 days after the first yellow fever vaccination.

The CDR3 DNA follows: TGTGCCTGGATGATTTCGACAGGGTTCAACGAGCAGTACTTC. Encoded protein: CAWMISTGFNEQYF. V gene TRBV30 combines with J gene TRBJ2-7; 7 nucleotides match TRBD1. J lost 5 bases, V lost 4 bases, and 11 bases had no gene match. Germline V gene sequence: CDR1 GTSNPN, CDR2 SVGIG (reference sequence). The CDR3 is 14 residues long. The whole variable domain, filled in from reference TRBV30 and TRBJ2-7, reads SQTIHQWPATLVQPVGSPLSLECTVEGTSNPNLYWYRQAAGRGLQLLFYSVGIGQISSEVPQNLSASRPQDRQFILSSKKLLLSDSGFYLCAWMISTGFNEQYFGPGTRLTVT.